The text below deals with one T cell receptor (beta chain). Its antigen is not known. This CDR3 is 16 amino acids long. J lost 5 bases, V lost 2 bases, and 5 bases had no gene match. Germline CDR1 is MRHNA and CDR2 is SNTAGT. Use of 60 Vbeta and 13 Jbeta primers characterized the PCR. Some clones are missing from TCRdb's copy, which holds only in-frame ones; the method was immunoSEQ multiplex PCR. The data hold around 200,000 clones, with 84% observed a single time. These data originate in a study of cytomegalovirus exposure and HLA in healthy donors. General observations from the study: Earlier analysis yielded a pattern in which most TCR beta V segments were productive about 90% or about 30% of the time.

The TCR comes from a girl under 10 years old in good health and CMV-seropositive. The chain couples TRBV6-4 to TRBJ2-1, with 11 bases fitting TRBD1. Material: PBMCs. The CDR3 here is CASSDLGQGAHNEQFF. The CDR3 region has the DNA TGTGCCAGCAGTGACCTCGGACAGGGGGCTCACAATGAGCAGTTCTTC.